The present T cell receptor (beta chain) was sequenced within a study of tumor and adjacent non-tumor tissue in lung cancer. A modified ARM-PCR protocol with three rounds of nested PCR amplified TCRbeta. TCRdb fed the multiplex PCR reads into MiXCR, producing one record per CDR3 protein. The sample contains approximately 76,000 distinct CDR3 sequences, less than 75% of which appear only once. Study-level findings and limits: Tumor tissue had significantly higher TCR diversity than normal lung.

The CDR3 has 14 residues. V shed 5 bases and J shed 4 bases, with 12 bases lying between them. Germline CDR1 reads SGHAT; CDR2 reads FQNNGV. RNA was extracted from bulk tissue without any cell sorting. Newly diagnosed lung cancer patients had thoracic surgery in China, August–late 2014, without prior chemotherapy. Points on this clonotype: Its antigen is unknown.

The chain uses TRBV11-2 and TRBJ2-1; D might be TRBD1 (6 bases). Sequenced: lung tumor tissue. The clonotype originates from a woman in her sixties or seventies with non-small cell lung cancer. CDR3 loop: CASSTDRRYNEQFF. In DNA form, the CDR3 reads TGTGCCAGCAGCACAGACAGGCGATACAATGAGCAGTTCTTC.